Below, 24 T cell receptor beta chains from the same sample are listed, as sequenced in a study of shared clonotypes between healthy human individuals. Some clones are missing from TCRdb's copy, which holds only in-frame ones; the method was immunoSEQ multiplex PCR. The sample lists over a million clones; around 97% were seen once. Specimen: naive CD4+ T cells sorted from blood. Subset of the sample: CD45RA+ positively selected. The receptors originated from a young man in good health.

The chain has TRBV7-8 and TRBJ1-4, with D perhaps matching TRBD1 (5 bases). Trimming took 5 bases from V and 5 from J, leaving 18 bases between them. Germline CDR1 and CDR2: SGHVS and FQNEAQ. This CDR3 has 16 residues. The chain's CDR3 is CASSTGAGHGNEKLFF. CDR3 nucleotide sequence: TGTGCCAGCAGCACCGGGGCGGGGCATGGCAATGAAAAACTGTTTTTT.

The V and J genes are TRBV10-3 and TRBJ2-7; 7 bases are a match to TRBD1. CDR1 is ENHRY, CDR2 SYGVKD, per germline. The length of the CDR3 is 16 residues. J gave up 2 bases and V 2 bases, and 9 bases lay outside the gene matches. DNA for the CDR3: TGTGCCATCAGTGAGCGAGAAATGACAGGGACCTACGAGCAGTACTTC. Amino acid sequence: CAISEREMTGTYEQYF.

This sequence joins TRBV2 and TRBJ2-2; 10 nucleotides agree with TRBD1. CDR3 length: 14 residues. In germline, CDR1 is SNHLY, CDR2 FYNNEI. V lost 6 bases, J lost 7 bases, and 5 bases stayed unmatched. CDR3 DNA: TGTGCCAGCAGACCCGGGACAGGGGTCGGGGAGCTGTTTTTT. Its protein is CASRPGTGVGELFF.

The J gene is TRBJ2-1, the V gene TRBV5-1; D possibly corresponds to TRBD1 (5 bases). The V gene lost 2 bases and the J gene lost 6 bases, with 12 bases spanning the gap. The CDR3 covers 14 residues. Per germline, CDR1 SGHRS and CDR2 YFSETQ. The CDR3 sequence: CASSFPRQINEQFF. In DNA, the CDR3 is TGCGCCAGCAGCTTCCCTCGACAGATCAATGAGCAGTTCTTC.

The chain combines TRBV19 with TRBJ1-1; 8 bases align to TRBD1. Per germline, CDR1 LNHDA and CDR2 SQIVND (reference sequence). V lost 5 bases and J lost 3; bases outside the gene matches: 8. The CDR3 totals 15 residues. The CDR3 loop reads CASSRRGRTDTEAFF. The CDR3 coding sequence is TGTGCCAGTAGTCGCAGGGGGCGAACCGACACTGAAGCTTTCTTT.

The count of this clone is one. The chain uses TRBV6-5 and TRBJ2-2; D remains ambiguous. Germline-derived CDR1 and CDR2 are MNHEY and SVGAGI. Trimming removed 6 bases from V and 4 bases from J, with 12 bases in between. The CDR3 length is 14 residues. The CDR3 spells CASSQAHSTGELFF. The CDR3, as DNA: TGTGCCAGCAGCCAAGCCCACTCCACCGGGGAGCTGTTTTTT.

V usage is TRBV7-9 and J usage is TRBJ2-5; the match to TRBD2 covers 8 bases. CDR3 length equals 16 residues. The V and J ends lost 4 bases and 5 bases, in that order; junction bases with no gene match: 12. Germline assignment: CDR1 SEHNR and CDR2 FQNEAQ (reference sequence). The CDR3 DNA reads TGTGCCAGCAGCTCGGCGACTAGCGCCATAGTCGAGACCCAGTACTTC. Translated: CASSSATSAIVETQYF.

This clone has more than one count but fewer than ten. The chain carries TRBV6-1 and TRBJ2-7, with 7 bases matching TRBD1. J gave up 2 bases and V 10 bases, and 5 bases lay outside the gene matches. CDR3 length: 12 amino acids. The V gene's germline CDR1 is MNHNS and CDR2 SASEGT. The CDR3: CATGTVTYEQYF. The DNA of the CDR3 is TGTGCCACCGGGACAGTCACCTACGAGCAGTACTTC.

The V gene is TRBV5-4, the J gene TRBJ2-7; TRBD1 might be the D (6 bases). V was pared by 2 bases and J by 6 bases, with 15 bases between. This CDR3 is 14 amino acids long. Germline V gene lookup returns CDR1 SGHNT and CDR2 YYREEE (reference sequence). In DNA form, the CDR3 reads TGTGCCAGCAGCTTTGATGGGGGCTCGAGCGAGCAGTACTTC. Protein: CASSFDGGSSEQYF.

This rearrangement joins TRBV7-9 to TRBJ2-6; perhaps TRBD1 as D (6 bases). Germline loops: CDR1 SEHNR, CDR2 FQNEAQ (reference sequence). CDR3 size: 18 residues. Trimming left V 2 bases short and J 3 bases short, with 17 bases between. CDR3 nucleotides: TGTGCCAGCAGCTTAATCACAGGGAGCGCTAGTGGGGCCAACGTCCTGACTTTC. Encoded protein: CASSLITGSASGANVLTF.

The chain is built from TRBV5-1 and TRBJ2-1; no clear D gene. This CDR3 spans 12 amino acids. Germline-derived CDR1 and CDR2 are SGHRS and YFSETQ. The V gene lost 4 bases and the J gene lost 6 bases, with 8 bases spanning the gap. The CDR3 DNA follows: TGCGCCAGCAGCGAAGTATCCAATGAGCAGTTCTTC. Protein: CASSEVSNEQFF.

The chain uses TRBV2 and TRBJ1-1; TRBD1 might be the D (6 bases). Looked up from germline, CDR1 is SNHLY and CDR2 is FYNNEI. The CDR3 sequence is 12 residues long. V shed 7 bases and J shed 4 bases, with 10 bases lying between them. The CDR3 spells CASTGQFTEAFF. The DNA of the CDR3 is TGTGCCAGCACCGGACAGTTCACTGAAGCTTTCTTT.

The gene calls are TRBV11-3 and TRBJ2-7; TRBD2 agrees at 7 bases. V trimming: 3 bases; J trimming: 6 bases; junction bases outside the gene matches: 8. The CDR3 is made up of 14 amino acids. Germline assignment: CDR1 SGHNT and CDR2 YENEEA. The CDR3 loop reads CASSLTAGPGEQYF. The DNA of the CDR3 is TGTGCCAGCAGCTTGACAGCGGGACCGGGCGAGCAGTACTTC.

The chain carries TRBV5-8 and TRBJ2-7, with D hard to call. Between the trimmed V and J ends, which lost 2 bases and 2 bases, there was a span of 14 bases. The CDR3 spans 15 residues. Germline-derived CDR1 and CDR2 are SGHTS and YDEGEE. CDR3 sequence: CASSFAQPKAYEQYF. For the CDR3, the DNA is TGTGCCAGCAGCTTTGCCCAGCCCAAGGCCTACGAGCAGTACTTC.

The DNA for the CDR3 is TGTGCCAGCACCCTTCCTTGGGAGCCCCAGCATTTT. It translates to CASTLPWEPQHF. The rearrangement uses TRBV28 and TRBJ1-5; D is unresolved. From germline, CDR1 is MDHEN and CDR2 SYDVKM. V lost 7 bases and J lost 8, with 12 bases in between. The CDR3 length is 12 residues.

This chain links TRBV6-6 with TRBJ1-2; D unresolved. The CDR3 spans 14 residues. Germline-derived CDR1 and CDR2 are MNHNY and SVGAGI (reference sequence). The V gene lost 0 bases and the J gene lost 1 base, with 6 bases spanning the gap. The CDR3 region is CASSYSIGNYGYTF. The CDR3 nucleotides are TGTGCCAGCAGTTACTCTATAGGTAACTATGGCTACACCTTC.

The count of this clone is one. Distinct nucleotide sequences in the sample also encode this CDR3. This chain's CDR3 is CASSPQANTEAFF. In nucleotides, the CDR3 is TGTGCCAGCTCACCTCAGGCGAACACTGAAGCTTTCTTT. The chain combines TRBV18 with TRBJ1-1; unclear D gene. V was shortened by 3 bases and J by 1 base, with 6 bases between the two germline ends. The CDR3 is 13 amino acids. The V gene's germline CDR1 is KGHSH and CDR2 LQKENI.

The chain joins TRBV15 to TRBJ2-3; 8 bases align to TRBD1. Germline V gene sequence: CDR1 LNHNV, CDR2 YYDKDF (reference sequence). The junction had 8 bases not matched to a gene; V was cut back by 0 bases and J by 6 bases. The CDR3 contains 16 residues. Here the CDR3 DNA reads TGTGCCACCAGCAGAGAGCGGTCAGGGGGCTTGGATACGCAGTATTTT. Its protein product is CATSRERSGGLDTQYF.

V is TRBV28 and J is TRBJ1-1; D gene unclear. The CDR3 is made up of 14 amino acids. From germline, CDR1 is MDHEN and CDR2 SYDVKM. Trimming pared 2 bases from V and 11 bases from J, leaving 18 bases between. CDR3 protein: CASSLIRDTSLAFF. The CDR3 DNA sequence: TGTGCCAGCAGTTTAATTCGTGACACCAGCCTGGCTTTCTTT.

The chain couples TRBV10-3 to TRBJ2-1; D tentatively fits TRBD1 or TRBD2 (5 bases each). The germline V gene has CDR1 ENHRY and CDR2 SYGVKD. CDR3 length equals 14 residues. Deletions cut 0 bases from V and 8 bases from J, with 11 bases between. The CDR3 here is CAISESWDGDEQFF. Here the CDR3 DNA reads TGTGCCATCAGTGAGTCGTGGGACGGGGATGAGCAGTTCTTC.

The chain carries TRBV11-2 and TRBJ1-5; the match to TRBD1 covers 7 bases. The CDR3 runs 16 residues. With 1 base clipped from V and 7 bases from J, the junction kept 10 bases outside the gene matches. Germline CDR1 reads SGHAT; CDR2 reads FQNNGV. The DNA of the CDR3 is TGTGCCAGCAGCTTAGTTATGAGGAGGGGGCCACAGCCCCAGCATTTT. This encodes CASSLVMRRGPQPQHF.

The chain is built from TRBV18 and TRBJ1-2; 9 positions match TRBD1. The germline gives CDR1 KGHSH, CDR2 LQKENI. The CDR3 sequence is 15 residues long. V lost 3 bases and J lost 4; bases outside the gene matches: 6. The CDR3 sequence: CASSPSTGGLYGYTF. As DNA, the CDR3 is TGTGCCAGCTCACCTTCGACAGGGGGACTCTATGGCTACACCTTC.

V usage is TRBV15 and J usage is TRBJ1-5; weak D call: TRBD1 (6 bases). Germline CDR1 is LNHNV and CDR2 is YYDKDF (reference sequence). V dropped 1 base and J dropped 2 bases, with 12 bases sitting between them. The CDR3 totals 16 residues. The CDR3 sequence: CATSRGGDKGNQPQHF. In DNA form, the CDR3 reads TGTGCCACCAGCAGAGGGGGGGACAAGGGCAATCAGCCCCAGCATTTT.

The gene calls are TRBV25-1 and TRBJ1-4; 10 bases match TRBD1. CDR1 and CDR2 from the germline V gene are MGHDK and SYGVNS. This CDR3 spans 15 amino acids. V shed 6 bases, J shed 6 bases, and the junction held 7 bases outside the gene matches. CDR3 coding DNA: TGTGCCAGCAGGACCCTAGGGACAGGGGATGAAAAACTGTTTTTT. Protein: CASRTLGTGDEKLFF.